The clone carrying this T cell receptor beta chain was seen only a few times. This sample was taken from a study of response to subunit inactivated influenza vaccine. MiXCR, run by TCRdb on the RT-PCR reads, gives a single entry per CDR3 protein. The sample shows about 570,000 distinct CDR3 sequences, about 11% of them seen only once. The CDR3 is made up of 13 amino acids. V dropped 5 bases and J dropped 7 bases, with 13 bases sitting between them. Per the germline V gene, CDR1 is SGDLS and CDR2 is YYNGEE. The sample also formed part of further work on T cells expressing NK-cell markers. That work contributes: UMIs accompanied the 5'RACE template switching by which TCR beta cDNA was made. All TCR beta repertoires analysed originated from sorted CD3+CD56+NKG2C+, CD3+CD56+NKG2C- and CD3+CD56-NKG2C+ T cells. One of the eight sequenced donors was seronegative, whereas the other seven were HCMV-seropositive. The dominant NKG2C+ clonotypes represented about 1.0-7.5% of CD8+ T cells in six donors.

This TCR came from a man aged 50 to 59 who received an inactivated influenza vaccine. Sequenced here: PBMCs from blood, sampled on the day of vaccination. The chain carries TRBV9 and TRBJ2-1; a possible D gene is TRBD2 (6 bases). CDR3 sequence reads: CASRGPGRNEQFF. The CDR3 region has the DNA TGTGCCAGCAGGGGGCCTGGGAGGAATGAGCAGTTCTTC.